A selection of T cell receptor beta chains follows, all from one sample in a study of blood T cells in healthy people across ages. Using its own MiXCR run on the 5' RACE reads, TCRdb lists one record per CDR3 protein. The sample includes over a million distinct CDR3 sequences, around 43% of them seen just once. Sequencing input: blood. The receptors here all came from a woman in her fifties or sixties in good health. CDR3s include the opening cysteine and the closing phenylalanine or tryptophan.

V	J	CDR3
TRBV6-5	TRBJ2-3	CASGGPTDTQYF
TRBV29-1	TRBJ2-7	CSVEGLSLAGGSYEQYF
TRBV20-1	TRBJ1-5	CSARRPGGQGEQPQHF
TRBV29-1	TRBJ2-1	CSARLGDGQFF
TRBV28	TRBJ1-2	CASSFRGRGYGYTF
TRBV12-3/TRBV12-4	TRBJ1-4	CASSFGRKKLFF
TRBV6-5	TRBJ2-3	CASSYSPETTDTQYF
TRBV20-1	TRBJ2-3	CSARDRLETDTQYF
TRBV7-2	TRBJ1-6	CASSFLGTANSPLHF
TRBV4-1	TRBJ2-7	CASSQDSTNYEQYF
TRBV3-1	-	CASSQVEGRETQYF
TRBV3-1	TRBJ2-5	CASSQEAVGETQYF
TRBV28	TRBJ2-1	CASSLQTSGSLINEQFF
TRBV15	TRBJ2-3	CATSGDGGVTQYF
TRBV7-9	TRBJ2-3	CASSLGAAQDTQYF
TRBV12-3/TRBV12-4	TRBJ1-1	CARLQARTGGAGAFF
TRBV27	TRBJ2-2	CASSRGLPGLAGTPLPGELFF
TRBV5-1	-	CASSLVGPQSGASYNEQYF
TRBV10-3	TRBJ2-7	CAISEIGGRGEQYF
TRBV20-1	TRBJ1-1	CSARRQGNTEAFF
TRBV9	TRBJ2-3	CASSVGTGRSDTQYF
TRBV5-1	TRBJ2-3	CASSLIPRYTNQGSPTDTQYF
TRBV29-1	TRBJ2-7	CSGREGGTGGEQYF
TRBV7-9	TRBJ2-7	CASSSDPTYEQYF
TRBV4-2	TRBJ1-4	CASSPDRGPTNEKLFF
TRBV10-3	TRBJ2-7	CAISREGRLAGLYEQYF
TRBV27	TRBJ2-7	CAGSERDTPYEQYF
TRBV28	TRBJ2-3	CATYRDRGRRSTDTQYF
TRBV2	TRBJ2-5	CASSLETSGRIQETQYF
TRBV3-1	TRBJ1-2	CASSQYKWYTF
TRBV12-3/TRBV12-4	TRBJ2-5	CASSPGVGGNQETQYF
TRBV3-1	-	CASSQDRLAGTEQYF
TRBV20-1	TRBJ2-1	CSAILAGVYNEQFF
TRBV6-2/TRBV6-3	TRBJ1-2	CASRLTPRDSYGYTF
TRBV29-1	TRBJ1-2	CSVIPGHTNYGYTF
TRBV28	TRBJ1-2	CASSSLPYGYTF
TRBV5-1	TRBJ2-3	CAGSLENTQYF
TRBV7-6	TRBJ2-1	CASSLAGTDLMSSYNEQFF
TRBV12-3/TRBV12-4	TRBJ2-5	CASGTGPQETQYF
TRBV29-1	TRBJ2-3	CSVDLLAGVTDTQYF
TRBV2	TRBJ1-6	CASGWSNSPLHF
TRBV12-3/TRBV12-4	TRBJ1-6	CASSVHRDSPLHF
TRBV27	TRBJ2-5	CASSFGILETQYF
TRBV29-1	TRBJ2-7	CTATSGISYEQYF
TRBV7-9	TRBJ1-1	CASSIGQGEAAFF
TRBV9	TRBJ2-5	CASSVESSSQETQYF
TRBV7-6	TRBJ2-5	CASSRRLEETQYF
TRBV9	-	CASSVRLAGVNEQYF
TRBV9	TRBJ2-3	CASRASVSTDTQYF
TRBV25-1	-	CASSTGVYEQYF